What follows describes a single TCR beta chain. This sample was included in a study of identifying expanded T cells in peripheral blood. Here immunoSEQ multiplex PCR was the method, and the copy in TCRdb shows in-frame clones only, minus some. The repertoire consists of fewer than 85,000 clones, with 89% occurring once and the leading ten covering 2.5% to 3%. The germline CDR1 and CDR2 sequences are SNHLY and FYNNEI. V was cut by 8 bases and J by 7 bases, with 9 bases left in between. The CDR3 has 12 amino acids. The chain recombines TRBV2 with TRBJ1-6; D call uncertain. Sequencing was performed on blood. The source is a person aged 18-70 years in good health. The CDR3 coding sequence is TGTGCCAGCTCGAGAGCGAATTCACCCCTCCACTTT. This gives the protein CASSRANSPLHF.